What follows are 8 T cell receptor beta chains derived from one specimen sequenced in a study of OX40 agonist ivuxolimab in advanced cancers. Sequencing used immunoSEQ multiplex PCR; TCRdb keeps in-frame clones, though not all of them. The sample records 55,000 to 80,000 clones, about 89% being singletons. The material was CD4+ or CD8+ T cells sorted from blood, obtained in a trial of the OX40 agonist ivuxolimab. These receptors originate from an adult with an advanced solid tumor such as melanoma, head and neck, liver or kidney cancer.

This chain uses TRBV2 with TRBJ1-1, with D unclear. Trimming removed 4 bases from V and 5 bases from J, with 11 bases in between. The CDR3 sequence is 13 residues long. Germline V gene lookup returns CDR1 SNHLY and CDR2 FYNNEI. As DNA, the CDR3 is TGTGCCAGCAGTGCCCTAGCGAGGACTGAAGCTTTCTTT. Translation gives CASSALARTEAFF.

The chain links TRBV2 to TRBJ1-4; maybe TRBD1 (6 bases). Germline V CDR1 and CDR2: SNHLY, FYNNEI. The CDR3 extends over 15 amino acids. Deletions cut 6 bases from V and 0 bases from J, with 11 bases between. The CDR3 here is CASRRTVATNEKLFF. CDR3 bases: TGTGCCAGCAGGAGGACAGTCGCAACTAATGAAAAACTGTTTTTT.

This clone was observed a handful of times. The chain has TRBV2 and TRBJ2-1, with TRBD2 matching over 7 bases. Germline V gene sequence: CDR1 SNHLY, CDR2 FYNNEI. With V trimmed by 6 bases and J by 5 bases, 13 bases remained unmatched. The CDR3 loop spans 16 amino acids. The CDR3 DNA follows: TGTGCCAGCAGGGGGGTACGGCGGGGAGGGAACAATGAGCAGTTCTTC. Encoded protein: CASRGVRRGGNNEQFF.

The chain links TRBV10-3 to TRBJ2-7; D is uncertain. This CDR3 spans 11 amino acids. The V end was cut by 7 bases, the J end by 4 bases, with 8 bases between. Germline values: CDR1 ENHRY, CDR2 SYGVKD. The CDR3 sequence: CAIKGTYEQYF. The CDR3 nucleotides read TGTGCCATCAAAGGCACGTACGAGCAGTACTTC.

The J gene is TRBJ2-1, the V gene TRBV5-1; D unclear. The CDR3 extends over 15 amino acids. Trimming stripped 5 bases from V and 7 bases from J, with 19 bases between. Per germline, CDR1 SGHRS and CDR2 YFSETQ. The CDR3 DNA reads as TGCGCCAGCAGTTCCGGTGTCTATCTAGGAAATGAGCAGTTCTTC. Translated: CASSSGVYLGNEQFF.

This sequence joins TRBV9 and TRBJ1-1; 10 bases are a match to TRBD1. Trimming removed 4 bases from V and 11 bases from J; junction bases left unmatched: 8. Germline CDR1 is SGDLS and CDR2 is YYNGEE. This CDR3 comprises 13 residues. The DNA of the CDR3 is TGTGCCAGCAGCCCCACGGTGACAGGGGGCGCTTTCTTT. This codes for CASSPTVTGGAFF.

The table lists this clone with a few counts. The gene calls are TRBV30 and TRBJ2-7; D gene ambiguous. V was shortened by 0 bases and J by 5 bases, with 14 bases between the two germline ends. Germline V CDR1 and CDR2: GTSNPN, SVGIG (reference sequence). The CDR3 is made up of 14 amino acids. For the CDR3, the DNA is TGTGCCTGGAGTGTTACGCAGGCTAACCACGAGCAGTACTTC. Translated: CAWSVTQANHEQYF.

The gene calls are TRBV5-1 and TRBJ1-1; D perhaps matches TRBD1 (6 bases). Germline V gives CDR1 SGHRS, CDR2 YFSETQ. This CDR3 region has 15 residues. V was shortened by 5 bases and J by 1 base, with 15 bases between the two germline ends. The CDR3 DNA reads TGCGCCAGCAGGGAAGGAACAGGGCGGAACACTGAAGCTTTCTTT. This codes for CASREGTGRNTEAFF.